Described below is a single T cell receptor (beta chain) sequence and its context. Its antigen is not known. The sequenced template was RNA, covering the TCR beta CDR3 region. RT-PCR in the first round used HTBI primers; a second-round multiplex PCR followed. TCRdb reprocessed the multiplex PCR reads with MiXCR, giving one entry per CDR3 protein. Of approximately 1.2 million distinct CDR3 sequences listed, about two fifths are singletons. These data originate in a study of Graves' ophthalmopathy and Graves' hyperthyroidism. Study outcomes and limitations: Most thyroid clonotypes with frequency above 0.001 were detected in blood too.

V lost 4 bases and J 6 bases, leaving 15 bases between the germline ends. CDR1 and CDR2 (germline): MNHEY, SVGAGI. The CDR3 length is 14 residues. This clonotype was obtained from an adult man with Graves' hyperthyroidism. The specimen was peripheral blood or thyroid tissue (not recorded which). This sequence joins TRBV6-5 and TRBJ1-1; D remains unclear. The CDR3 loop reads CASSFPLLEAEAFF. For the CDR3, the DNA is TGTGCCAGCAGTTTCCCTCTTCTTGAAGCTGAAGCTTTCTTT.